Listed below are T cell receptor beta chains from one sample, sequenced in a study of blood T cell repertoires in COVID-19. Assay used: immunoSEQ multiplex PCR; TCRdb lists only in-frame clones, some missing. The data hold about 140,000 clones, with roughly four fifths observed a single time. The sequencing sample was made of peripheral blood. The receptors here all came from a human donor in a cohort sampled during active COVID-19. The CDR3 runs from the conserved cysteine through the conserved F or W. A D gene is named only where the DNA matches it firmly. Expanded clones are given a class, and other clones once, few, many or no size at all.

CDR3 length	clone size	J gene	D gene	V gene	CDR3 DNA	CDR3 protein
15	NA	TRBJ1-5	NA	TRBV15	TGTGCCACCAGCAGAGATGGAACAGTCAATCAGCCCCAGCATTTT	CATSRDGTVNQPQHF
13	NA	TRBJ1-1	TRBD1	TRBV16	TGTGCCAGCAGCTTACAGGGGAGCACTGAAGCTTTCTTT	CASSLQGSTEAFF
14	NA	TRBJ2-5	NA	TRBV5-1	TGCGCCAGCAGCTTCGGGCCTGCGGGGGAGACCCAGTACTTC	CASSFGPAGETQYF
15	NA	TRBJ1-6	NA	TRBV3-1/TRBV3-2	TGTGCCAGCAGCCCCCTTGCCCTGGGGGGAGGCGACCTCCACTTT	CASSPLALGGGDLHF
14	NA	TRBJ2-7	TRBD1	TRBV30	TGTGCCTTGTATAAGGGGACAGGGGGCTACGAGCAGTACTTC	CALYKGTGGYEQYF
17	few	TRBJ1-6	NA	TRBV3-1/TRBV3-2	TGTGCCAGCAGCCAAAAGATATCGGGGGTCCGTAATTCACCCCTCCACTTT	CASSQKISGVRNSPLHF
15	NA	TRBJ2-5	NA	TRBV24-1	TGTGCCACCAGTCAAGAGGGCGCAAGTGAAGAGACCCAGTACTTC	CATSQEGASEETQYF
14	once	TRBJ2-3	NA	TRBV4-3	TGCGCCAGCAGCCAAGAGTTTGTAGGGGGTACGCAGTATTTT	CASSQEFVGGTQYF
16	NA	TRBJ1-1	TRBD1	TRBV10-3	TGTGCCATCAGTGAGTCGAGGGACAGGGGGAACACTGAAGCTTTCTTT	CAISESRDRGNTEAFF
14	NA	TRBJ2-4	TRBD2	TRBV28	TGTGCCAGCAACTACCGGACTAGTGAAAACATTCAGTACTTC	CASNYRTSENIQYF
14	once	TRBJ1-2	NA	TRBV9	TGTGCCAGCAGCGTAGATACGGGAGTCTATGGCTACACCTTC	CASSVDTGVYGYTF
14	NA	TRBJ2-7	TRBD1	TRBV28	TGTGCCAGCAGCGAGGGACAGGGGACTTACGAGCAGTACTTC	CASSEGQGTYEQYF